The TCR beta chain under discussion was sequenced for a study of T-cell memory formation after mild COVID-19. Findings and limits, study-wide: Second-wave clones that peaked on day 37 lacked confirmed SARS-CoV-2 specificity.

This clonotype was seen more than once but under ten times. Its matching antigen is unknown. TCRdb reprocessed the 5' RACE reads via MiXCR and lists one record per CDR3 protein. The sample lists some 200,000 distinct CDR3 sequences; around 9.5% were seen once. Looked up from germline, CDR1 is LGHDT and CDR2 is YNNKEL (reference sequence). CDR3 size: 14 residues. V dropped 2 bases and J dropped 5 bases, with 10 bases sitting between them. Sequences were obtained from PBMCs or a T cell subset sorted from them (not recorded which). This receptor was obtained from a man between 18 and 29 years old who had mild COVID-19 (a few samples of this study predate the infection). Cell type and time point are not known. V gene TRBV3-1 combines with J gene TRBJ1-5, with a possible D match to TRBD1 (6 bases). The CDR3 sequence: CASSQSDSDQPQHF. DNA of the CDR3: TGTGCCAGCAGCCAATCGGACAGTGATCAGCCCCAGCATTTT. The complete variable domain, with remaining parts taken from reference TRBV3-1 and TRBJ1-5, reads DTAVSQTPKYLVTQMGNDKSIKCEQNLGHDTMYWYKQDSKKFLKIMFSYNNKELIINETVPNRFSPKSPDKAHLNLHINSLELGDSAVYFCASSQSDSDQPQHFGDGTRLSIL.